This T cell receptor beta chain was sequenced for a study of STAT3 mutations in large granular lymphocyte leukemia. Average productive template count per sample was approximately 41,000. The assay was immunoSEQ multiplex PCR, and TCRdb's table has in-frame clones only and misses some. Of about 5,200 clones in the sample, just over 70% were seen once. Concerning this clone: Its antigen is not identified.

Trimming shortened V by 7 bases and J by 4 bases, and 16 bases separated the two germline ends. The CDR3 contains 14 residues. Germline V gives CDR1 MNHEY, CDR2 SVGAGI. Study-wide findings and caveats: TCR clonotype switching after therapy occurred in about 30% of the 18 patients. In T-cell large granular lymphocyte leukemia, about half of patients showed multiple immunodominant subclonotypes. Treatment regimens differed across patients between samplings.

This receptor was obtained from a human donor with T large granular lymphocyte leukemia. Some clones in this sample may be carry-over from other donors' samples. Sequencing was carried out using PBMCs. The chain couples TRBV6-5 to TRBJ1-1; D unresolved. The CDR3 DNA reads TGTGCCAGCAACGAAGGATTGGGGTCCACTGAAGCTTTCTTT. Residues: CASNEGLGSTEAFF.